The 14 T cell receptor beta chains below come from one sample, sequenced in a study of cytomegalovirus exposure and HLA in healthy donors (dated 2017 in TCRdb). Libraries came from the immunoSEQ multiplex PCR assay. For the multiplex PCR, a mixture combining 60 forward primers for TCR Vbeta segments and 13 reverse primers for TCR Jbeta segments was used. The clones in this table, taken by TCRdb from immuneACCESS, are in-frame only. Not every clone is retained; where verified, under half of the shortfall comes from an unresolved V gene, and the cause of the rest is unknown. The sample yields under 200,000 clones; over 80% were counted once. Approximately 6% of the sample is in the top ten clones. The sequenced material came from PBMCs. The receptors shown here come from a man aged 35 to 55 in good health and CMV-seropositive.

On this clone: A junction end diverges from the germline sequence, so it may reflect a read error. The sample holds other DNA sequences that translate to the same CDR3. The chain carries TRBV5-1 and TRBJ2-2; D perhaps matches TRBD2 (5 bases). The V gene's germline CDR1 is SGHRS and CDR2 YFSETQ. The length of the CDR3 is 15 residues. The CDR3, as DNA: TGCGCCAGTAGCTTGGTCGGAGGCTTGGCCGGGGAGCTGTTTTTT. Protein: CASSLVGGLAGELFF.

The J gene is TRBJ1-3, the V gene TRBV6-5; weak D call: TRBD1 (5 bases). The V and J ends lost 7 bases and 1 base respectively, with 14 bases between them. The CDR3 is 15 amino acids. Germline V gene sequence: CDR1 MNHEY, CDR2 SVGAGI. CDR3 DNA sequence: TGTGCCAGCATTCCGGCGGGGGGTTCTGGAAACACCATATATTTT. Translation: CASIPAGGSGNTIYF.

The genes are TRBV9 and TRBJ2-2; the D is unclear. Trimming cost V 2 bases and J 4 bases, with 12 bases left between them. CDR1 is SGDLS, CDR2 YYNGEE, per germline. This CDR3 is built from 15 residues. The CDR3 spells CASSVLQRSTGELFF. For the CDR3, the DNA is TGTGCCAGCAGCGTTTTACAGAGAAGCACCGGGGAGCTGTTTTTT.

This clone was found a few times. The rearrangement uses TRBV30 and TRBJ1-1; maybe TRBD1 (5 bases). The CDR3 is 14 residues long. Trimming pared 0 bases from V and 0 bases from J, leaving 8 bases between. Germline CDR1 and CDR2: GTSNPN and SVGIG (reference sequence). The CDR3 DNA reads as TGTGCCTGGAGTGTGACAGCTTTGAACACTGAAGCTTTCTTT. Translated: CAWSVTALNTEAFF.

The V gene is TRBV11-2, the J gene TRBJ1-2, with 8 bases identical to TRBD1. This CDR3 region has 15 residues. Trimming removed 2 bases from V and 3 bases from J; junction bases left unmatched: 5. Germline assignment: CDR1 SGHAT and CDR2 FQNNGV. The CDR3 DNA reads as TGTGCCAGCAGCTTAAGGACAGGGTGGCACTATGGCTACACCTTC. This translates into CASSLRTGWHYGYTF.

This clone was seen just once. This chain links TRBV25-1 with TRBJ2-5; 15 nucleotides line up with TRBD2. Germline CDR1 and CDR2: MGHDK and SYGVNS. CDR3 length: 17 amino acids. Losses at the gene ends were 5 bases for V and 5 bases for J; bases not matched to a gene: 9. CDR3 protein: CASSRTSGGGLGETQYF. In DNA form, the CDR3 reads TGTGCCAGCAGTAGGACTAGCGGGGGGGGCTTGGGGGAGACCCAGTACTTC.

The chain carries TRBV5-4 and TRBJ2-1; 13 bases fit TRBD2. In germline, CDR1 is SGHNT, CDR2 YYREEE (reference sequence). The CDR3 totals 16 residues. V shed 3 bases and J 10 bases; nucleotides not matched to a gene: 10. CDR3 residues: CASSSWTSGGPGEQFF. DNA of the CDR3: TGTGCCAGCAGCTCCTGGACTAGCGGGGGCCCCGGGGAGCAGTTCTTC.

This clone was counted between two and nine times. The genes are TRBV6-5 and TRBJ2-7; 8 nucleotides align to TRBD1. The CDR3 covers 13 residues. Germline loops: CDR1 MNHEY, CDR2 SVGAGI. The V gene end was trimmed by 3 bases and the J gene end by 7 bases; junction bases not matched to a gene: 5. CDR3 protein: CASSYTGTGEQYF. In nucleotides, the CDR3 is TGTGCCAGCAGTTATACAGGGACAGGTGAGCAGTACTTC.

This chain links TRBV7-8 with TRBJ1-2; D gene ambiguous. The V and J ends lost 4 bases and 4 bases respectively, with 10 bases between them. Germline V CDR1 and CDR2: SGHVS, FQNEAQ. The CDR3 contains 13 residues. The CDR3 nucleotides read TGTGCCAGCAGCTCGAGGGTTGGCTATGGCTACACCTTC. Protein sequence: CASSSRVGYGYTF.

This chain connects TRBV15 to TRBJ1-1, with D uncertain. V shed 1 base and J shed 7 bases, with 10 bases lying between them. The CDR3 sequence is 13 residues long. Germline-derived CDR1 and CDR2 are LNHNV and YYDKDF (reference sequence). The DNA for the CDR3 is TGTGCCACCAGCAGAGTTCCCCTAGATGAAGCTTTCTTT. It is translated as CATSRVPLDEAFF.

Written as DNA, the CDR3 is TGTGCCAGCAGCTTAGGAGGGGGTAATTCACCCCTCCACTTT. The encoded protein is CASSLGGGNSPLHF. The chain has TRBV7-6 and TRBJ1-6; D is perhaps TRBD1 (6 bases). CDR1 and CDR2 from the germline V gene are SGHVS and FNYEAQ. The germline V and J ends were trimmed by 1 base and 6 bases, with 7 bases remaining between them. This CDR3 has 14 amino acids.

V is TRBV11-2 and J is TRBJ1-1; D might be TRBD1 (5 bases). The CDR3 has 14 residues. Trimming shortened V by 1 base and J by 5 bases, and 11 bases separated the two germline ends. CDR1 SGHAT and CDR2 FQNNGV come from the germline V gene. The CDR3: CASSLVRGSTEAFF. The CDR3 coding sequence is TGTGCCAGCAGCTTAGTACGGGGGTCAACTGAAGCTTTCTTT. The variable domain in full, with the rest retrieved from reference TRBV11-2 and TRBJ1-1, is EAGVAQSPRYKIIEKRQSVAFWCNPISGHATLYWYQQILGQGPKLLIQFQNNGVVDDSQLPKDRFSAERLKGVDSTLKIQPAKLEDSAVYLCASSLVRGSTEAFFGQGTRLTVV.

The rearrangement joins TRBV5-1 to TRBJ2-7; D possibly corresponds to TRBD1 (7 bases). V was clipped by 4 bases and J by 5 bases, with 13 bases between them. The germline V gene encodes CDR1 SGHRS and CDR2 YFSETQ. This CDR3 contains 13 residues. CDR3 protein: CASSGQGGHEQYF. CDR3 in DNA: TGCGCCAGCAGCGGGCAGGGGGGCCACGAGCAGTACTTC.

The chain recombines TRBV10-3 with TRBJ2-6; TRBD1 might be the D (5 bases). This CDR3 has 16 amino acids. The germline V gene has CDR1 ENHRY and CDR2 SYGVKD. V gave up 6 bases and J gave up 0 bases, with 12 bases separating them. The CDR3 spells CAIRPTESSGANVLTF. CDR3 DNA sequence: TGTGCCATCAGGCCGACAGAAAGCTCTGGGGCCAACGTCCTGACTTTC.